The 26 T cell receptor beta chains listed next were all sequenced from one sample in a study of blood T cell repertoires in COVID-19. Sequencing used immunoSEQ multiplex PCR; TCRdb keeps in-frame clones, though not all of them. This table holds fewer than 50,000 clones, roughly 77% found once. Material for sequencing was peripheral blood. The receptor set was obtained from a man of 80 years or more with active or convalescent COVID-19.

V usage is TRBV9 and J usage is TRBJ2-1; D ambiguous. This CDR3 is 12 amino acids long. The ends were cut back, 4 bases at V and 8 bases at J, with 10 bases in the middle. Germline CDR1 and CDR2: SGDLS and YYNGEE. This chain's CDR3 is CASSPGIYEQFF. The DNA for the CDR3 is TGTGCCAGCAGCCCAGGCATCTATGAGCAGTTCTTC.

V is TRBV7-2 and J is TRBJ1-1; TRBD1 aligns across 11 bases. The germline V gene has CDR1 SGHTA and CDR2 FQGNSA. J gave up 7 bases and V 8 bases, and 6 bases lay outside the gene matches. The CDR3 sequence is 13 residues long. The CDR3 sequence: CASCGQGASEAFF. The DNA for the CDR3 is TGTGCCAGCTGCGGACAGGGGGCAAGTGAAGCTTTCTTT.

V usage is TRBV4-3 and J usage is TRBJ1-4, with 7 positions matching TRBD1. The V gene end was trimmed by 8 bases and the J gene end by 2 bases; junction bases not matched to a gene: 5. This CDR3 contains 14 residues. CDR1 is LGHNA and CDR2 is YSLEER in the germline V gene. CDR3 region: CASQRGGTNEKLFF. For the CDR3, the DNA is TGCGCCAGCCAAAGAGGGGGCACTAATGAAAAACTGTTTTTT.

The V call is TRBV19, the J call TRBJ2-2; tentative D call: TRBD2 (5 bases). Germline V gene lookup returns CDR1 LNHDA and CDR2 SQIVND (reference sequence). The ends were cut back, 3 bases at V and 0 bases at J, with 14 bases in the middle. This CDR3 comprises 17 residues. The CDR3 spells CASSIFYSGTNTGELFF. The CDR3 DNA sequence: TGTGCCAGTAGTATTTTTTACTCGGGGACGAACACCGGGGAGCTGTTTTTT.

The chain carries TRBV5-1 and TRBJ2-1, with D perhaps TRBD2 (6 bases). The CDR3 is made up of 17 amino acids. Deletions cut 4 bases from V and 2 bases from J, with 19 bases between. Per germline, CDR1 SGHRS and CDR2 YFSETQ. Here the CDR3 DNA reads TGCGCCAGCAGCAGGGACCTATCGGGAGTCCCCTACAATGAGCAGTTCTTC. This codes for CASSRDLSGVPYNEQFF.

The CDR3 is CASSVAQDFDSPLHF. In DNA, the CDR3 is TGTGCCAGCAGCGTAGCCCAGGACTTTGATTCACCCCTCCACTTT. V and J are TRBV9 and TRBJ1-6; D call uncertain. This CDR3 contains 15 residues. The V end lost 0 bases, the J end lost 8 bases, and 12 bases lay between the germline ends. The germline V gene encodes CDR1 SGDLS and CDR2 YYNGEE.

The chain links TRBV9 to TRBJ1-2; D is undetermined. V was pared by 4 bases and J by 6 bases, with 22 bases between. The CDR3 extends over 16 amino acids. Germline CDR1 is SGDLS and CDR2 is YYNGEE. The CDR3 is CASSPTVGRGKDGYTF. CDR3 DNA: TGTGCCAGCAGCCCTACCGTGGGTCGAGGGAAGGATGGCTACACCTTC.

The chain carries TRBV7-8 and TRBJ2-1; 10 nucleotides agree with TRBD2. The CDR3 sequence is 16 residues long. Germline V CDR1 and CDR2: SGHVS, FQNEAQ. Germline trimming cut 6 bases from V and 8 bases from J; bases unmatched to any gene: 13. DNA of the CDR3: TGTGCCAGCAGAAAGACAGCGGGAGGGCCGGGGGATGAGCAGTTCTTC. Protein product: CASRKTAGGPGDEQFF.

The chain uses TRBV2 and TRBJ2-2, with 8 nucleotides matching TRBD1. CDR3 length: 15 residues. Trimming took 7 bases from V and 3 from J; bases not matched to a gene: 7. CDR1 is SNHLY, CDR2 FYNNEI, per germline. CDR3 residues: CASTNTGGDTGELFF. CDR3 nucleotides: TGTGCCAGCACCAACACAGGGGGAGACACCGGGGAGCTGTTTTTT.

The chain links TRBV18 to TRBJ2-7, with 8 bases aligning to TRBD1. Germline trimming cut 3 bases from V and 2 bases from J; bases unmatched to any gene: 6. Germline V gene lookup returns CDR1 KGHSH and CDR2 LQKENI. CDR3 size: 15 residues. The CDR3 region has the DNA TGTGCCAGCTCACCTTTCGGACAGGGAACCTACGAGCAGTACTTC. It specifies CASSPFGQGTYEQYF.

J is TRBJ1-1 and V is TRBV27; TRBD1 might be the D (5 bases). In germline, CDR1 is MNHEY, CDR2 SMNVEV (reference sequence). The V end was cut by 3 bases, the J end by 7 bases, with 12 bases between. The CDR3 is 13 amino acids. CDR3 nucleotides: TGTGCCAGCAGTTTTCGGGGGAGCAGTGAAGCTTTCTTT. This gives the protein CASSFRGSSEAFF.

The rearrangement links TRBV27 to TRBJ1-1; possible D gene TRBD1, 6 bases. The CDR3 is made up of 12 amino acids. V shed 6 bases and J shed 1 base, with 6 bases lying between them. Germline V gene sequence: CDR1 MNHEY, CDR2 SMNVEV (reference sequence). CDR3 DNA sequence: TGTGCCAGCAGACAGGGGAACACTGAAGCTTTCTTT. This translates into CASRQGNTEAFF.

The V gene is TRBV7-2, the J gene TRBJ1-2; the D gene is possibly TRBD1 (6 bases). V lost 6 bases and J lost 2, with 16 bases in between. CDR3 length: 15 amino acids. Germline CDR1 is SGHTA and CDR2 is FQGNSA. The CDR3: CASRLQQGTNYGYTF. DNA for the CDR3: TGTGCCAGCAGATTACAACAGGGAACAAACTATGGCTACACCTTC. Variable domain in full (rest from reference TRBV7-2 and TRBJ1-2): GAGVSQSPSNKVTEKGKDVELRCDPISGHTALYWYRQSLGQGLEFLIYFQGNSAPDKSGLPSDRFSAERTGGSVSTLTIQRTQQEDSAVYLCASRLQQGTNYGYTFGSGTRLTVV.

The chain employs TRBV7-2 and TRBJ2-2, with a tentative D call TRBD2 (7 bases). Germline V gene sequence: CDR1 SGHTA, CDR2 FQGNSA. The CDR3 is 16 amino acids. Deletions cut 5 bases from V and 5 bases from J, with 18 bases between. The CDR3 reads CASSPPGGGPTGELFF. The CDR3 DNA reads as TGTGCCAGCAGCCCCCCGGGCGGGGGCCCAACCGGGGAGCTGTTTTTT.

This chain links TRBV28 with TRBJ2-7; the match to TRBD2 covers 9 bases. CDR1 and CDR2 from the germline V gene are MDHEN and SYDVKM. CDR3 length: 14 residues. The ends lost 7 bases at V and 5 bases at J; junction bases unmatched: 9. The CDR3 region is CASTLTSGLDEQYF. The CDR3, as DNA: TGTGCCAGCACCCTGACTAGCGGATTAGACGAGCAGTACTTC.

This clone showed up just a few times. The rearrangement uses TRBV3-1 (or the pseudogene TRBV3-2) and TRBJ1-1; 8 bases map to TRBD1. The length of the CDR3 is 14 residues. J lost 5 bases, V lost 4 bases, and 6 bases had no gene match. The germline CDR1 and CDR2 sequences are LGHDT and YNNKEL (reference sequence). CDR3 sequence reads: CASSPRQGWTEAFF. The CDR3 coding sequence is TGTGCCAGCAGCCCGAGACAGGGGTGGACTGAAGCTTTCTTT.

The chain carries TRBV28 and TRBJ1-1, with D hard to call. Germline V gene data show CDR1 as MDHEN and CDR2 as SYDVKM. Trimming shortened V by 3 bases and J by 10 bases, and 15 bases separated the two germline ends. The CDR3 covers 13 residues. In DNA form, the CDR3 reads TGTGCCAGCAGTTTTTCTTTAGCAGAGGGAGCTTTCTTT. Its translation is CASSFSLAEGAFF.

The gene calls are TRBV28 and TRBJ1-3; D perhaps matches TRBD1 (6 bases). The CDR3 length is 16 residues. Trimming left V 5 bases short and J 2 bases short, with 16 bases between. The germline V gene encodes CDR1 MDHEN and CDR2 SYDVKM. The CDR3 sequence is CASSLPGAVAGNTIYF. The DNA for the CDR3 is TGTGCCAGCAGTCTCCCAGGGGCAGTGGCTGGAAACACCATATATTTT.

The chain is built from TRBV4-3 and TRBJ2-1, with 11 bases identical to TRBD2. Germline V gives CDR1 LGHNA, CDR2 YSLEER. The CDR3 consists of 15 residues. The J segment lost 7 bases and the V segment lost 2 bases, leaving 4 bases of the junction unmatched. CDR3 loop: CASSQTSGGWNEQFF. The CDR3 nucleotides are TGCGCCAGCAGCCAAACTAGCGGGGGCTGGAATGAGCAGTTCTTC.

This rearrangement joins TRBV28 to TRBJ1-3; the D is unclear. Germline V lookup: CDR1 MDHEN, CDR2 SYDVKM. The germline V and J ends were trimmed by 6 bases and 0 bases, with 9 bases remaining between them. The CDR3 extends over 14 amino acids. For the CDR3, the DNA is TGTGCCAGCAGCGCCCGGGGCTCTGGAAACACCATATATTTT. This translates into CASSARGSGNTIYF.

Here the CDR3 reads CASSPAGPEAFF. DNA of the CDR3: TGCGCCAGCAGCCCCGCGGGGCCTGAAGCTTTCTTT. The chain is built from TRBV5-1 and TRBJ1-1; D might be TRBD1 (5 bases). The CDR3 runs 12 residues. CDR1 SGHRS and CDR2 YFSETQ come from the germline V gene. V lost 4 bases, J lost 6 bases, and 10 bases lay in between.

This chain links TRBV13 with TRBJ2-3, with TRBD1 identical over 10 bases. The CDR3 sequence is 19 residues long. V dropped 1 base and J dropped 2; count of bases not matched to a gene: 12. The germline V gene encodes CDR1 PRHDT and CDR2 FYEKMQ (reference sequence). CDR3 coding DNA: TGTGCCAGCAGCTTAGTGTCTATCGGACAGGGGGAGATCACAGATACGCAGTATTTT. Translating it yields CASSLVSIGQGEITDTQYF.

In DNA, the CDR3 is TGTGCCAGCAGCTTAGCGGGACTCACCTACAATGAGCAGTTCTTC. Its translation: CASSLAGLTYNEQFF. The chain recombines TRBV7-2 with TRBJ2-1, with a possible D match to TRBD2 (6 bases). CDR1 is SGHTA, CDR2 FQGNSA, per germline. With 0 bases removed from V and 2 bases from J, the gap between germline ends came to 8 bases. The CDR3 runs to 15 residues.

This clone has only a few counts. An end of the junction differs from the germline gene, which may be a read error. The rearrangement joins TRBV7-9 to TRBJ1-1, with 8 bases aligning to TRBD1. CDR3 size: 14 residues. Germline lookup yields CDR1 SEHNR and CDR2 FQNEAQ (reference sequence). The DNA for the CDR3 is TGTGCCAGCACCTTACAGGGGGTCAACACTGAAGCTTTCTTT. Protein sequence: CASTLQGVNTEAFF.

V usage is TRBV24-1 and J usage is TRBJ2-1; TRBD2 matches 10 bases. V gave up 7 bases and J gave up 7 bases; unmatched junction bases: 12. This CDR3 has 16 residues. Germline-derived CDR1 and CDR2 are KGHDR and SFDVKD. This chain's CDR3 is CATSLPSGGGVNEQFF. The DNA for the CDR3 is TGTGCCACCAGCCTACCCAGCGGGGGGGGAGTAAATGAGCAGTTCTTC.

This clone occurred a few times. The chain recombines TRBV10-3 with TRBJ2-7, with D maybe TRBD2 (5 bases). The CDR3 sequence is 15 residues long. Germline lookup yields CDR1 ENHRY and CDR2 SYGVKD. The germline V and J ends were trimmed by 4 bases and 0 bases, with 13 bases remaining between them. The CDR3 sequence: CAISVGMRSSYEQYF. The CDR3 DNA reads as TGTGCCATCAGTGTCGGGATGAGAAGCTCCTACGAGCAGTACTTC.